This T cell receptor (beta chain) comes out of a study of cytomegalovirus exposure and HLA in healthy donors. The PCR was carried out with 60 Vbeta primers and 13 Jbeta primers. The repertoire was sequenced with immunoSEQ multiplex PCR; TCRdb's copy has only in-frame clones and lacks some. Among approximately 150,000 clones, around 79% were seen once, and the ten largest hold around 2.5%. CDR1 and CDR2 (germline): SGHTA, FQGNSA. The CDR3 loop spans 15 amino acids. The V end lost 5 bases, the J end lost 6 bases, and 18 bases lay between the germline ends. The source of this sequence is a woman aged 40 to 55 in good health and CMV-seropositive. The chain employs TRBV7-2 and TRBJ2-3; tentatively, D is TRBD1 (6 bases). Sample: PBMCs. CDR3 residues: CASSPRGPTFDTQYF. The CDR3 region has the DNA TGTGCCAGCAGCCCCAGGGGCCCGACTTTCGATACGCAGTATTTT.